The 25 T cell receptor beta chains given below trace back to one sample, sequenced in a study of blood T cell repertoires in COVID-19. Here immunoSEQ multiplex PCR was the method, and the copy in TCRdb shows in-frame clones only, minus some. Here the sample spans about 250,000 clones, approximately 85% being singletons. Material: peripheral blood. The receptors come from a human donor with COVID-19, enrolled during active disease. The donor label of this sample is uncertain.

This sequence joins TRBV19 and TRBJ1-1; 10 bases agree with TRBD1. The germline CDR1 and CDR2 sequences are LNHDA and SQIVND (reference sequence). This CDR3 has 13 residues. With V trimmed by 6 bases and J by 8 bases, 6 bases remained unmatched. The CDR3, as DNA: TGTGCCAGTAGCAGGGACAGGGGCAAAGAAGCTTTCTTT. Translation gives CASSRDRGKEAFF.

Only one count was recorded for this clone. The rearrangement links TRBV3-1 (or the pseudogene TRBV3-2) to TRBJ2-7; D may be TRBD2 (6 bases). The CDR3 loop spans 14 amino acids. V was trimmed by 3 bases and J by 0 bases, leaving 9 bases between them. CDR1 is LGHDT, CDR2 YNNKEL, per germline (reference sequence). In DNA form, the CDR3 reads TGTGCCAGCAGCCAGGGCGGGACCTCCTACGAGCAGTACTTC. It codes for CASSQGGTSYEQYF.

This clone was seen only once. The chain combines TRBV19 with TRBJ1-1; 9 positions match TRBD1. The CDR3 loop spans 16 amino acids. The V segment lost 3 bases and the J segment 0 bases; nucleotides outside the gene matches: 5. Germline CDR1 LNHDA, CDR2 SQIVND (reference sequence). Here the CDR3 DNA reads TGTGCCAGTAGTATCCCGGGACAGGGACTGAACACTGAAGCTTTCTTT. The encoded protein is CASSIPGQGLNTEAFF.

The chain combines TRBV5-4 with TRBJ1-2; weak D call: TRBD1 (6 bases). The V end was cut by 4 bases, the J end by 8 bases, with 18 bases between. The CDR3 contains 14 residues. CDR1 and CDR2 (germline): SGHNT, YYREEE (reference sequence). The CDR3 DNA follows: TGTGCCAGCAGCCGGTCCACAGGGCCTGGGGGCTACACCTTC. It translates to CASSRSTGPGGYTF.

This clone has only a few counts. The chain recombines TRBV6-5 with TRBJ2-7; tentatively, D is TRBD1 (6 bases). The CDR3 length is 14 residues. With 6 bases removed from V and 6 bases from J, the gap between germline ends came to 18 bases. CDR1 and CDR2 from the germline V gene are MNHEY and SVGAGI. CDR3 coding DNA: TGTGCCAGCAGCCCACGGAGCGGCAGGGGCGAGCAGTACTTC. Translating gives CASSPRSGRGEQYF.

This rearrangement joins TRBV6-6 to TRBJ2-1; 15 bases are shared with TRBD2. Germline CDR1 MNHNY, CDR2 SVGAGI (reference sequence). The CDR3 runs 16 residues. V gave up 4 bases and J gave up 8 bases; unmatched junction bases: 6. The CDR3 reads CASSSGLAGGTYEQFF. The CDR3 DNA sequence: TGTGCCAGCAGTTCGGGACTAGCGGGAGGTACCTATGAGCAGTTCTTC.

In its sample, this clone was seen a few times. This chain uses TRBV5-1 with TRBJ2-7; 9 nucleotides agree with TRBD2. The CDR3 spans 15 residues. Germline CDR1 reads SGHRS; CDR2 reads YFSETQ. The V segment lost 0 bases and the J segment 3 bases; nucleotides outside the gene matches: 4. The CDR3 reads CASSLDRSGSYEQYF. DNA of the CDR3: TGCGCCAGCAGCTTGGATCGTAGCGGGAGCTACGAGCAGTACTTC.

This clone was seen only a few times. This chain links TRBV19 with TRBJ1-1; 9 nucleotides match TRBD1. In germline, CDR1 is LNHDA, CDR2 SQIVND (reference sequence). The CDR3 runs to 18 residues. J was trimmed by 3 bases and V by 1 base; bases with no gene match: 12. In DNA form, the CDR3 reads TGTGCCAGTAGTATAGCCCCTGACAGGGGGTGGATGGACACTGAAGCTTTCTTT. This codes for CASSIAPDRGWMDTEAFF. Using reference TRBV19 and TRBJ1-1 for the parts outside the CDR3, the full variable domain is DGGITQSPKYLFRKEGQNVTLSCEQNLNHDAMYWYRQDPGQGLRLIYYSQIVNDFQKGDIAEGYSVSREKKESFPLTVTSAQKNPTAFYLCASSIAPDRGWMDTEAFFGQGTRLTVV.

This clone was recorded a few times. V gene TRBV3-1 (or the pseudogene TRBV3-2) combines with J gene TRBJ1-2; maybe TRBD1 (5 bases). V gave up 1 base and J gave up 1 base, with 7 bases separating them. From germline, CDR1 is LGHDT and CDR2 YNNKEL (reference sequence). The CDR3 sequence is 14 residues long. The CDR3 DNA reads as TGTGCCAGCAGCCAAGGGGGCAGTAACTATGGCTACACCTTC. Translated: CASSQGGSNYGYTF.

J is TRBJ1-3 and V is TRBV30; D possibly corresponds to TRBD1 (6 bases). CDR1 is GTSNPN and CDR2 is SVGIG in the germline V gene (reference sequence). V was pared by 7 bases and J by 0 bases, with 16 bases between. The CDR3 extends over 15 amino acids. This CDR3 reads CALGTKTYSGNTIYF. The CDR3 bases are TGTGCCTTAGGGACAAAGACCTACTCTGGAAACACCATATATTTT.

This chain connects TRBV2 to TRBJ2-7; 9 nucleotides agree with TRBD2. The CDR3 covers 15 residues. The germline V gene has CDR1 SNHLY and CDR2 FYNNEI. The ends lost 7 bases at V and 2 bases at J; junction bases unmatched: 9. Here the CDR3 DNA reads TGTGCCAGCACCATGGGGGCTAGCGGGGCCTACGAGCAGTACTTC. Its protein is CASTMGASGAYEQYF.

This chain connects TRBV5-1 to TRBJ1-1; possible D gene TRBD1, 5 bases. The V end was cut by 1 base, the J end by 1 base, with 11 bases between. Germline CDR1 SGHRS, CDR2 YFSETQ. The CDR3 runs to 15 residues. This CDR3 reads CASSLSLQGNTEAFF. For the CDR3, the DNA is TGCGCCAGCAGCTTGTCCCTCCAGGGGAACACTGAAGCTTTCTTT. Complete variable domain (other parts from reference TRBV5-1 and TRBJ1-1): KAGVTQTPRYLIKTRGQQVTLSCSPISGHRSVSWYQQTPGQGLQFLFEYFSETQRNKGNFPGRFSGRQFSNSRSEMNVSTLELGDSALYLCASSLSLQGNTEAFFGQGTRLTVV.

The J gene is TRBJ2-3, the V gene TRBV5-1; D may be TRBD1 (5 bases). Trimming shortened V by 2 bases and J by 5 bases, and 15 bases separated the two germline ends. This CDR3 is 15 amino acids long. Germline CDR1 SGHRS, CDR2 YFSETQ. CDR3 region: CASSLQDTRLDTQYF. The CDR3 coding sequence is TGCGCCAGCAGCTTACAGGACACCCGTCTAGATACGCAGTATTTT.

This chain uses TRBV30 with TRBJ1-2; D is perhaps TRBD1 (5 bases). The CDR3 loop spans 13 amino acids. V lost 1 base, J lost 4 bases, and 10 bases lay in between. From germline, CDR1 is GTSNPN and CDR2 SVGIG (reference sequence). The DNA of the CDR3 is TGTGCCTGGAGTGCGACAGCCCTCTATGGCTACACCTTC. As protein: CAWSATALYGYTF.

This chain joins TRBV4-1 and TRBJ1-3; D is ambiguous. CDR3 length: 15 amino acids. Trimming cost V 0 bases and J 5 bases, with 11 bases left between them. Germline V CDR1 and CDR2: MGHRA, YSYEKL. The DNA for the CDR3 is TGCGCCAGCAGCCAAGAGGCGACAACCCGAAACACCATATATTTT. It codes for CASSQEATTRNTIYF.

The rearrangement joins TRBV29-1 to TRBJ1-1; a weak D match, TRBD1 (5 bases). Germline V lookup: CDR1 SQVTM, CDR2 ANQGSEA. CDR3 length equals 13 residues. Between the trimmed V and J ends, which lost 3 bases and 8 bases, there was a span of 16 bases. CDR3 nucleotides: TGCAGCGTTGAGGGGTGGGGCCAAACGGAAGCTTTCTTT. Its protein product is CSVEGWGQTEAFF. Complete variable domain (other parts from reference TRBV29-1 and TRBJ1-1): SAVISQKPSRDICQRGTSLTIQCQVDSQVTMMFWYRQQPGQSLTLIATANQGSEATYESGFVIDKFPISRPNLTFSTLTVSNMSPEDSSIYLCSVEGWGQTEAFFGQGTRLTVV.

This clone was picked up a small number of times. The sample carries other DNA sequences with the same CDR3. This CDR3 is CSASRLAGQETQYF. The CDR3 DNA follows: TGCAGTGCTAGTAGGCTAGCGGGGCAAGAGACCCAGTACTTC. The chain links TRBV20-1 to TRBJ2-5; TRBD2 matches at 9 bases. The CDR3 spans 14 residues. In germline, CDR1 is DFQATT, CDR2 SNEGSKA (reference sequence). V dropped 3 bases and J dropped 2; count of bases not matched to a gene: 4.

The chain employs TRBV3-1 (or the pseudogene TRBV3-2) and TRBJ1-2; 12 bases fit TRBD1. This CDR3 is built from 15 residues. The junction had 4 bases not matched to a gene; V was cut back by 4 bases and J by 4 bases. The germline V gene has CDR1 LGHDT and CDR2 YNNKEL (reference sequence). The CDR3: CASSRGTGGFYGYTF. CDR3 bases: TGTGCCAGCAGCCGGGGGACAGGGGGCTTCTATGGCTACACCTTC.

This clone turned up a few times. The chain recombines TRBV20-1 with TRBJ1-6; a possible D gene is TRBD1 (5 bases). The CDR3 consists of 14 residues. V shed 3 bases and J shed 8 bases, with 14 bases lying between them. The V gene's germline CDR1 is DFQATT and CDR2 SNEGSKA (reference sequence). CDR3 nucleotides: TGCAGTGCTAGTACGGACATTCGAGATTCACCCCTCCACTTT. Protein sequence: CSASTDIRDSPLHF.

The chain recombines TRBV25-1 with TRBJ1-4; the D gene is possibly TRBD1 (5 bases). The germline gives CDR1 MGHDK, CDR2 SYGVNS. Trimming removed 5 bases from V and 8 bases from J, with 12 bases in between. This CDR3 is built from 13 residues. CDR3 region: CASSPAGGEKLFF. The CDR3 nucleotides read TGTGCCAGCAGTCCAGCGGGGGGGGAAAAACTGTTTTTT.

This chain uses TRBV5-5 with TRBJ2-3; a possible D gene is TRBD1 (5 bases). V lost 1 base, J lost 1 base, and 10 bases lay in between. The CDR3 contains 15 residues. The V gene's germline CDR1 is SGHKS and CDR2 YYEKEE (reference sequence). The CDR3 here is CASSLMGQGTDTQYF. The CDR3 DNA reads TGTGCCAGCAGCTTGATGGGGCAGGGCACAGATACGCAGTATTTT.

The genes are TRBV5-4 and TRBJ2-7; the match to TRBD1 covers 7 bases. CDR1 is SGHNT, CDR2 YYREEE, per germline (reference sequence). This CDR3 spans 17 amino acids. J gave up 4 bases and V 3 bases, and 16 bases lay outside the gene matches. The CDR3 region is CASSSGLTGTEVYEQYF. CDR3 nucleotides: TGTGCCAGCAGCTCGGGGCTTACCGGGACAGAGGTATACGAGCAGTACTTC.

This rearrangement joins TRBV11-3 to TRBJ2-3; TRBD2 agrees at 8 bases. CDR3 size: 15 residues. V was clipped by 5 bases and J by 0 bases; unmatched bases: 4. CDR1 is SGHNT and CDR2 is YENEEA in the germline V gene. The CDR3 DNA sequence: TGTGCCAGCAGCCTAGGACTAGCCAGCACAGATACGCAGTATTTT. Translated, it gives CASSLGLASTDTQYF.

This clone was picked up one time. The CDR3 region has the DNA TGTGCCAGCAGTTACTCGGGAGGCACAAATCAGCCCCAGCATTTT. Translating gives CASSYSGGTNQPQHF. V is TRBV6-2 or TRBV6-3 and J is TRBJ1-5, with no clear D. The CDR3 extends over 15 amino acids. Trimming pared 0 bases from V and 4 bases from J, leaving 10 bases between. Germline V gives CDR1 MNHEY, CDR2 SVGEGT.

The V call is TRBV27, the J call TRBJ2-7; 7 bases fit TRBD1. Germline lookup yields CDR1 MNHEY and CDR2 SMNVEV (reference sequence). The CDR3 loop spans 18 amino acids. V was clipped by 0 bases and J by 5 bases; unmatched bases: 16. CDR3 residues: CASSLSRRMTGSGNEQYF. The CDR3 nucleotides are TGTGCCAGCAGTTTATCGAGGAGAATGACAGGGTCCGGGAACGAGCAGTACTTC.